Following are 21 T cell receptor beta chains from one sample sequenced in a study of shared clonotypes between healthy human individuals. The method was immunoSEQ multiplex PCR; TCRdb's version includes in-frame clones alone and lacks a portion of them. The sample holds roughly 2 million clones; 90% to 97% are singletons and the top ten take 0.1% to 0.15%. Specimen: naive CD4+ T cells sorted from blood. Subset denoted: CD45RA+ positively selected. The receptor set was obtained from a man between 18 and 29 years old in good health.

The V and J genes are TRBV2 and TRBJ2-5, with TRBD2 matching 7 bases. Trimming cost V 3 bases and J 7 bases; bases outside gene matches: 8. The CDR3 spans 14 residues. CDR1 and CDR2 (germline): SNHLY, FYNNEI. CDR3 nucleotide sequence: TGTGCCAGCAGTGACGACTCGGGGAGGGGGACCCAGTACTTC. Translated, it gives CASSDDSGRGTQYF.

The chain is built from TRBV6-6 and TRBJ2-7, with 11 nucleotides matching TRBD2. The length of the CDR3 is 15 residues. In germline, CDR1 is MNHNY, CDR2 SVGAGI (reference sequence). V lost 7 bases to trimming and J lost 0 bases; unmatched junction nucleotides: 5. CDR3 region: CASTRGTSGSYEQYF. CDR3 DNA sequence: TGTGCCAGCACCCGGGGGACTAGCGGCTCCTACGAGCAGTACTTC.

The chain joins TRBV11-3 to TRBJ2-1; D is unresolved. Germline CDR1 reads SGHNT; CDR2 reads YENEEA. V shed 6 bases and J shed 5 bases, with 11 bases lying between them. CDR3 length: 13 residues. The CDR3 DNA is TGTGCCAGCAGTCGGCTAGTCGACAATGAGCAGTTCTTC. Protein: CASSRLVDNEQFF.

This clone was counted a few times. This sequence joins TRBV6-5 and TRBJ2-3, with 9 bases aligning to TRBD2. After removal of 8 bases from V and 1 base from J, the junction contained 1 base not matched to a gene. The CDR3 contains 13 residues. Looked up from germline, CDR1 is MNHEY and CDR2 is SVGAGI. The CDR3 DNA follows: TGTGCCAGCCGGACTAGCGGCACAGATACGCAGTATTTT. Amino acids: CASRTSGTDTQYF.

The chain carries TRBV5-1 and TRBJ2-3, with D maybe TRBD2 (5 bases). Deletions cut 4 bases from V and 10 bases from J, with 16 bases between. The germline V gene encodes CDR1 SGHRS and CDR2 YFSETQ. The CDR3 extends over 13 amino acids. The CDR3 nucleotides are TGCGCCAGCAGCCTGGCGGGTAGTTCTGCGCAGTATTTT. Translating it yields CASSLAGSSAQYF.

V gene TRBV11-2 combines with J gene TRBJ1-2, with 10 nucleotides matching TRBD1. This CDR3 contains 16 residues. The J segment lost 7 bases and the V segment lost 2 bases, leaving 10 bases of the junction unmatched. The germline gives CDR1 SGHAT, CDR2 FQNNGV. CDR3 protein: CASSLSPGQGMSGYTF. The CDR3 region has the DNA TGTGCCAGCAGCTTATCCCCGGGACAGGGGATGAGTGGCTACACCTTC.

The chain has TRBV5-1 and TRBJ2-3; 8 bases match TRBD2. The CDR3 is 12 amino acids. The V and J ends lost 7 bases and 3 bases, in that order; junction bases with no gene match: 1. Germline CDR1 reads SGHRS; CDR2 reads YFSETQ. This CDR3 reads CASRGRTDTQYF. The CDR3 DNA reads TGCGCCAGCCGCGGGAGGACAGATACGCAGTATTTT.

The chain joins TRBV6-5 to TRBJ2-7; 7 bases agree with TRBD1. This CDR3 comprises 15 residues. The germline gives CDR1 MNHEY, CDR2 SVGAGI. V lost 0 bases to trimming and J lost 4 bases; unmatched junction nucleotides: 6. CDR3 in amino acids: CASSYSYRGGYEQYF. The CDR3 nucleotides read TGTGCCAGCAGTTACTCCTACAGGGGCGGATACGAGCAGTACTTC.

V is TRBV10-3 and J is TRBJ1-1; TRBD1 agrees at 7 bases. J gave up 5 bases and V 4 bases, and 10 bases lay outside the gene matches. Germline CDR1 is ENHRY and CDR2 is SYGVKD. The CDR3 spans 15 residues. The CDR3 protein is CAISVAGTALTEAFF. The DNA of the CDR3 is TGTGCCATCAGTGTAGCAGGGACAGCTTTAACTGAAGCTTTCTTT.

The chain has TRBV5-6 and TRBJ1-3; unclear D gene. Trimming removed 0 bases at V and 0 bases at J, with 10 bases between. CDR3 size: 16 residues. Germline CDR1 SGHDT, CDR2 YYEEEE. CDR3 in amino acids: CASSLGAGLSGNTIYF. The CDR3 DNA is TGTGCCAGCAGCTTGGGGGCGGGCCTCTCTGGAAACACCATATATTTT.

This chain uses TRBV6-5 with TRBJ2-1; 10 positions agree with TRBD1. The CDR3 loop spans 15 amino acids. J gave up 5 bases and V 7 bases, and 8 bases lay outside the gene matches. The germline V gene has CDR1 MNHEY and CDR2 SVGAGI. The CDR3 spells CASKGGQGGNNEQFF. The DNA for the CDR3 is TGTGCCAGCAAAGGCGGACAGGGGGGGAACAATGAGCAGTTCTTC.

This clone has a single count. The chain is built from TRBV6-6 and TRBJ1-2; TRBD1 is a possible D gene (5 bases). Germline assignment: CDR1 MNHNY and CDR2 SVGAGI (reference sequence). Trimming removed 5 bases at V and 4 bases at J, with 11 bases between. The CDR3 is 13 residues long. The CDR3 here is CASSKDTSYGYTF. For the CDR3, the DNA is TGTGCCAGCAGTAAGGACACTAGCTATGGCTACACCTTC.

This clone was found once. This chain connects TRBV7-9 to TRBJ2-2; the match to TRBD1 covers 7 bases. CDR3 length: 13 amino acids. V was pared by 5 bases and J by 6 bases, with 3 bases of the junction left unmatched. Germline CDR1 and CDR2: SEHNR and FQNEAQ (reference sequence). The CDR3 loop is CASSHGQAGELFF. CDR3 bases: TGTGCCAGCAGCCATGGACAGGCCGGGGAGCTGTTTTTT. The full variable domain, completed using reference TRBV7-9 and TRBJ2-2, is DTGVSQNPRHKITKRGQNVTFRCDPISEHNRLYWYRQTLGQGPEFLTYFQNEAQLEKSRLLSDRFSAERPKGSFSTLEIQRTEQGDSAMYLCASSHGQAGELFFGEGSRLTVL.

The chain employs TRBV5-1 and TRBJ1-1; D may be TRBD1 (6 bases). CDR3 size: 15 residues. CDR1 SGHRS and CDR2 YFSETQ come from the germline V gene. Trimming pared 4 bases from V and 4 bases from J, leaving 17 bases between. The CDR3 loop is CASSSRFTGSTEAFF. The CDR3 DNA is TGCGCCAGCAGCAGCCGATTCACAGGGAGCACTGAAGCTTTCTTT. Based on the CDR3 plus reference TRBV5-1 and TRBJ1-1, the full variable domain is KAGVTQTPRYLIKTRGQQVTLSCSPISGHRSVSWYQQTPGQGLQFLFEYFSETQRNKGNFPGRFSGRQFSNSRSEMNVSTLELGDSALYLCASSSRFTGSTEAFFGQGTRLTVV.

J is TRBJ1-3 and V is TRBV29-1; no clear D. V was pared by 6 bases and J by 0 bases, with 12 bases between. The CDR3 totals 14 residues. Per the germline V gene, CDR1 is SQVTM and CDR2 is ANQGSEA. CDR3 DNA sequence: TGCAGCGTGCTTACAGAGAACTCTGGAAACACCATATATTTT. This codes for CSVLTENSGNTIYF.

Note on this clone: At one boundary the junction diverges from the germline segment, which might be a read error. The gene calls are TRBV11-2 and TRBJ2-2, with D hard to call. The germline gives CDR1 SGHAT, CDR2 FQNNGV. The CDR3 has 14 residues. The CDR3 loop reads CASCLWPGTGELFF. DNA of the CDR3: TGTGCCAGCTGCTTGTGGCCGGGCACCGGGGAGCTGTTTTTT.

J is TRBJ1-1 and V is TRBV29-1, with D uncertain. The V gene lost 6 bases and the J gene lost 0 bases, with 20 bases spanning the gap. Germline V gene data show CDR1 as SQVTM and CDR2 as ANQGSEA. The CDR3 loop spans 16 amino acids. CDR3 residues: CSVCLDPPRMNTEAFF. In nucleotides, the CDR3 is TGCAGCGTCTGCCTGGACCCGCCCCGCATGAACACTGAAGCTTTCTTT.

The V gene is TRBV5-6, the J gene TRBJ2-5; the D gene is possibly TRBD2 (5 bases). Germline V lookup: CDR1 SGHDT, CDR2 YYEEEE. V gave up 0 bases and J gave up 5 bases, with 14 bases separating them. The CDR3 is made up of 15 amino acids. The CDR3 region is CASSLVRTLGETQYF. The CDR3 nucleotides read TGTGCCAGCAGCTTGGTGCGGACTTTGGGGGAGACCCAGTACTTC.

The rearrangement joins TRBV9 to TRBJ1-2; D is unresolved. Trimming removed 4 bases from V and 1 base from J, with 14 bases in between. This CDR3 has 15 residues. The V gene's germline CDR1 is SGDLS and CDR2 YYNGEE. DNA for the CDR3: TGTGCCAGCAGCCCCTCGGGAGCGAGTAACTATGGCTACACCTTC. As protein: CASSPSGASNYGYTF.

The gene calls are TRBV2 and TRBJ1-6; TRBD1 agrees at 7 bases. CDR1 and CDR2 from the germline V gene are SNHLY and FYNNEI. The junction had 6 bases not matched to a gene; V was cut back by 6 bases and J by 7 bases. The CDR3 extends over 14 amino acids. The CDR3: CASSAQQGNSPLHF. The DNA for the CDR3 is TGTGCCAGCAGCGCCCAACAGGGGAATTCACCCCTCCACTTT.

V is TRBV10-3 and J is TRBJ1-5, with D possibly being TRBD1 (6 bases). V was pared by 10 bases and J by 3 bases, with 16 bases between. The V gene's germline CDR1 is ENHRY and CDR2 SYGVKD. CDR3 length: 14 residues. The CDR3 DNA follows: TGTGCCACCGGAGAGGGGGGGCCCAATCAGCCCCAGCATTTT. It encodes CATGEGGPNQPQHF.